This T cell receptor (beta chain) was captured by sequencing in a study of T cells in tumors after PD-1 blockade. Assay: immunoSEQ multiplex PCR; the TCRdb copy retains only in-frame clones and omits some. The sample includes roughly 59,000 clones, 80% of them seen just once. Trimming shortened V by 3 bases and J by 5 bases, and 19 bases separated the two germline ends. CDR1 and CDR2 (germline): KGHDR, SFDVKD. This CDR3 region has 16 residues. Sample: PBMCs, taken before anti-PD-1 treatment. This chain joins TRBV24-1 and TRBJ2-7; D remains unclear. The clonotype comes from a human donor with basal cell carcinoma. The CDR3 DNA is TGTGCCACCAGTGATCCATCCAAAAGGACGAGGCACGAGCAGTACTTC. It translates to CATSDPSKRTRHEQYF.